This record covers a single TCR beta chain. Its cognate antigen has yet to be identified. Base quality data are lacking; no much larger clone is found one base away. Looking up the germline V gene (reference sequence) yields CDR1 MNHEY and CDR2 SMNVEV. Counted from cysteine to phenylalanine, this CDR3 has 14 amino acids. Only the CDR3 DNA stays, 42 bases, in frame from base 1. Deletion took 5 bases off V and 3 bases off J, with a span of 13 bases between the germline ends. The data belong to a study of CD8+ T cells in alopecia areata (dated by TCRdb to the late 2010s). With respect to the entire study: Treated patients were enrolled in an open-label pilot trial of oral tofacitinib, 5 to 10 mg twice daily, for moderate-to-severe alopecia areata. The study used high-throughput TCRbeta sequencing to examine T cell clonal expansion in alopecia areata, in both the C3H/HeJ mouse model and human patients. Tofacitinib-treated patients had biopsies at baseline and at 4 and 24 weeks of treatment, with a later scalp biopsy in several patients. immunoSEQ multiplex PCR using 35 Vbeta forward primers and 13 Jbeta reverse primers was used to amplify TCRbeta CDR3 regions. Disease severity in treated patients was measured with the SALT score, which quantifies the percentage of affected scalp surface area. Scalp clonality was compared across normal scalp (n=4), patchy alopecia areata scalp (n=8), and alopecia totalis/universalis scalp (n=8). Patients received tofacitinib for 6 to 18 months and were then followed off drug for 6 months to check for delayed response and recurrence. RNA was obtained with the PAXgene miRNA kit for fixed scalp, the miRNeasy kit for PBMCs, and the RNeasy kit for mouse skin. Scalp tissue and sorted CD4+ and CD8+ peripheral blood T cells from patchy and totalis/universalis alopecia areata patients and from healthy controls were covered by human TCRbeta sequencing. General findings and caveats noted by the study authors: Unlike mouse skin, where gammadelta T cells dominate, normal human skin contains resident alphabeta T cells that get sequenced too, which complicates analysis of the scalp TCR repertoire. Compared with normal scalp, lesional scalp had higher clonality and more expanded CD8+ clones, particularly in alopecia totalis/universalis, a pattern that suggests antigenic drive. Tofacitinib significantly lowered scalp clonality and the number of expanded CD8+ clones among the top 100 scalp clones. Shared TCR sequences between patients were less evident than in mice, which may be partly attributable to HLA diversity in the patient population. The treated cohort was small, with a single nonresponder, so links between baseline CD8+ expansion and response need larger studies. Many expanded lesional clones were found to persist in scalp and blood during tofacitinib treatment, and relapse after treatment cessation may be partly explained by this persistence.

Library prep was done by the immunoSEQ multiplex PCR assay. RNA was extracted from all samples and reverse transcribed into cDNA, which served as template for TCR sequencing. SuperScript III was used for first-strand cDNA synthesis, primed with a 2:1 mix of oligo-dT and random hexamers. A synthetic immune receptor repertoire was used to measure amplification bias, and any remaining bias was corrected computationally. The authors' analysis ran thus. Raw reads were preprocessed for error removal, and CDR3 was defined according to IMGT conventions as running from the conserved cysteine to phenylalanine. Clonality was computed as 1 minus the Shannon entropy, with the entropy normalized by log2 of the number of productive unique TCRs. Whether each scalp clone was CD4 or CD8 was inferred by checking scalp TCRbeta sequences against the CD4 and CD8 repertoires from sorted blood. This immuneACCESS table, as held by TCRdb, lists in-frame sequences with V and J called but not all clones. Of the missing ones, under half trace to an unresolved V gene in checked studies; the others have no known cause. That table gives V, J and clone size, and the DNA gave D and trimming. The sample records 150,000 or so clones, 54% of which are singletons. The leading ten clones occupy approximately 15% of the sample.

The time point label, as the study defines it: 4 weeks on oral tofacitinib. The treatment or condition label here, explained by the study, means: oral pan-JAK inhibitor, 5-10 mg twice daily. Lesional scalp punch biopsies and peripheral blood were collected from alopecia areata patients. After PBMCs were isolated by density centrifugation and stained for CD3, CD4 and CD8, a FACSAria was used to sort CD4+ and CD8+ T cells. Sequencing used CD8+ T cells sorted from blood, obtained at week 4, from a patient treated with tofacitinib. The sequence was collected from a human donor with alopecia areata. The chain employs TRBV27 and TRBJ2-5, with a tentative D call of TRBD1 or TRBD2, each matching 5 bases. DNA sequence: TGTGCCAGCAGTCGCCGGGACCTAGAAGAGACCCAGTACTTC. This gives the protein CASSRRDLEETQYF.